These 18 T cell receptor beta chains were all obtained from the same sample, sequenced in a study of cytomegalovirus exposure and HLA in healthy donors. PCR used 60 Vbeta primers and 13 Jbeta primers. The data were produced by immunoSEQ multiplex PCR, yet TCRdb's version contains in-frame clones alone and is incomplete. Among 150,000 to 200,000 clones listed, roughly 83% were seen once. The specimen sequenced was PBMCs. The receptors were sampled from a woman in her forties or fifties in good health and CMV-seronegative.

The rearrangement links TRBV27 to TRBJ1-5, with a tentative D call TRBD1 (5 bases). Germline assignment: CDR1 MNHEY and CDR2 SMNVEV (reference sequence). V lost 0 bases to trimming and J lost 7 bases, with 10 bases between them. The CDR3 contains 14 residues. This CDR3 is CASSLSTAGQPQHF. In DNA form, the CDR3 reads TGTGCCAGCAGTTTATCGACAGCTGGCCAGCCCCAGCATTTT.

This rearrangement joins TRBV7-9 to TRBJ2-1, with a weak D call TRBD1 (5 bases). The V and J ends lost 5 bases and 4 bases respectively, with 18 bases between them. From germline, CDR1 is SEHNR and CDR2 FQNEAQ (reference sequence). The CDR3 is 16 residues long. Here the CDR3 reads CASSPDNGQEYNEQFF. DNA for the CDR3: TGTGCCAGCAGCCCCGACAACGGACAAGAATACAATGAGCAGTTCTTC. Filled out from reference TRBV7-9 and TRBJ2-1, the complete variable domain reads DTGVSQNPRHKITKRGQNVTFRCDPISEHNRLYWYRQTLGQGPEFLTYFQNEAQLEKSRLLSDRFSAERPKGSFSTLEIQRTEQGDSAMYLCASSPDNGQEYNEQFFGPGTRLTVL.

This sequence joins TRBV6-1 and TRBJ1-2; the match to TRBD1 covers 7 bases. Germline V gene sequence: CDR1 MNHNS, CDR2 SASEGT. CDR3 length: 15 amino acids. J lost 6 bases, V lost 3 bases, and 10 bases had no gene match. The CDR3 protein is CASSDPIQGKNGYTF. The CDR3 DNA reads as TGTGCCAGCAGTGACCCCATACAGGGGAAGAATGGCTACACCTTC.

This chain joins TRBV28 and TRBJ1-2; no clear D. Deletions cut 2 bases from V and 6 bases from J, with 10 bases between. CDR3 length equals 13 residues. Germline-derived CDR1 and CDR2 are MDHEN and SYDVKM. CDR3 residues: CASSLAGGDGYTF. CDR3 DNA sequence: TGTGCCAGCAGTTTAGCGGGCGGGGATGGCTACACCTTC.

This chain links TRBV6-1 with TRBJ1-2; 7 bases are shared with TRBD1. This CDR3 region has 14 residues. The ends lost 9 bases at V and 1 base at J; junction bases unmatched: 8. Germline CDR1 is MNHNS and CDR2 is SASEGT. The CDR3 DNA reads as TGTGCCAGTAGGCTGGACAGGATTAACTATGGCTACACCTTC. Protein sequence: CASRLDRINYGYTF.

This clone came up once. The CDR3 protein is CASSRVSGNTEAFF. The CDR3 region has the DNA TGTGCCAGCAGCCGAGTCTCAGGGAACACTGAAGCTTTCTTT. The chain combines TRBV7-2 with TRBJ1-1; D remains ambiguous. The CDR3 totals 14 residues. Trimming removed 5 bases from V and 1 base from J, with 11 bases in between. Germline V lookup: CDR1 SGHTA, CDR2 FQGNSA.

This clone was recorded once. V gene TRBV29-1 combines with J gene TRBJ2-7; 9 bases agree with TRBD2. This CDR3 is built from 15 residues. V shed 5 bases, J shed 0 bases, and the junction held 8 bases outside the gene matches. Germline V gives CDR1 SQVTM, CDR2 ANQGSEA. The CDR3 nucleotides are TGCAGCGTTCGAAGCCTAGCGGGGAGCTCCTACGAGCAGTACTTC. It yields the protein CSVRSLAGSSYEQYF.

The chain couples TRBV11-2 to TRBJ2-1, with D possibly TRBD2 on 7 matching bases. The germline V gene has CDR1 SGHAT and CDR2 FQNNGV. V shed 0 bases and J shed 10 bases, with 25 bases lying between them. The CDR3 covers 18 residues. The CDR3 protein is CASSLDIRGGGLDQEQFF. The CDR3 region has the DNA TGTGCCAGCAGCTTAGATATAAGGGGGGGCGGGTTGGACCAAGAGCAGTTCTTC. Filled out from reference TRBV11-2 and TRBJ2-1, the complete variable domain reads EAGVAQSPRYKIIEKRQSVAFWCNPISGHATLYWYQQILGQGPKLLIQFQNNGVVDDSQLPKDRFSAERLKGVDSTLKIQPAKLEDSAVYLCASSLDIRGGGLDQEQFFGPGTRLTVL.

The V call is TRBV2, the J call TRBJ2-2, with 10 bases matching TRBD2. This CDR3 region has 18 residues. Germline V CDR1 and CDR2: SNHLY, FYNNEI. V shed 2 bases and J 4 bases; nucleotides not matched to a gene: 10. In DNA form, the CDR3 reads TGTGCCAGCAGTGAAAGGGTGGGAGGACTAGCGGTCACCGGGGAGCTGTTTTTT. This sequence encodes CASSERVGGLAVTGELFF.

The V gene is TRBV5-1, the J gene TRBJ2-7; a possible D gene is TRBD1 (7 bases). The CDR3 is 15 amino acids. The germline CDR1 and CDR2 sequences are SGHRS and YFSETQ. Trimming cost V 4 bases and J 3 bases, with 17 bases left between them. The CDR3 DNA reads TGCGCCAGCAGCGGGAGGCGACAGGGATTCTACGAGCAGTACTTC. The encoded protein is CASSGRRQGFYEQYF.

Notes on this clone: A junction boundary mismatches the germline segment, possibly from a read error. The chain joins TRBV7-9 to TRBJ1-2, with 7 bases matching TRBD1. This CDR3 has 11 amino acids. The germline V gene has CDR1 SEHNR and CDR2 FQNEAQ (reference sequence). The CDR3 region has the DNA TGTTCCAGCAGCTCAGGGGGTGGCTACACCTTC. Residues: CSSSSGGGYTF.

This chain links TRBV18 with TRBJ2-7; D unresolved. Trimming stripped 3 bases from V and 5 bases from J, with 14 bases between. The CDR3 contains 14 residues. Germline assignment: CDR1 KGHSH and CDR2 LQKENI. CDR3 protein: CASSPRIEVNEQYF. In nucleotides, the CDR3 is TGTGCCAGCTCACCGAGGATAGAGGTTAACGAGCAGTACTTC.

Only one count was recorded for this clone. This sequence joins TRBV5-6 and TRBJ2-2; 7 bases map to TRBD2. With V trimmed by 5 bases and J by 5 bases, 9 bases remained unmatched. Germline V lookup: CDR1 SGHDT, CDR2 YYEEEE. CDR3 length: 15 amino acids. The CDR3 DNA follows: TGTGCCAGCAGGGCGGGACCCGGGGGGACCGGGGAGCTGTTTTTT. Amino acid sequence: CASRAGPGGTGELFF.

This chain links TRBV11-2 with TRBJ2-7, with D perhaps matching TRBD2 (6 bases). V dropped 6 bases and J dropped 4 bases, with 16 bases sitting between them. CDR3 length: 14 residues. The germline gives CDR1 SGHAT, CDR2 FQNNGV. The CDR3 reads CASRAISGNYEQYF. The CDR3 nucleotides read TGTGCCAGCAGAGCAATTAGCGGTAATTACGAGCAGTACTTC.

This chain uses TRBV15 with TRBJ1-5; the match to TRBD1 covers 8 bases. With V trimmed by 1 base and J by 4 bases, 9 bases remained unmatched. Germline CDR1 LNHNV, CDR2 YYDKDF (reference sequence). The CDR3 loop spans 17 amino acids. The CDR3 bases are TGTGCCACCAGCAGAGGCGGACAGGGTTTGGTTAATCAGCCCCAGCATTTT. Translating it yields CATSRGGQGLVNQPQHF.

This clone was detected a few times. The gene calls are TRBV7-9 and TRBJ1-1, with D perhaps matching TRBD1 (5 bases). The CDR3 totals 14 residues. The germline V gene encodes CDR1 SEHNR and CDR2 FQNEAQ (reference sequence). V was pared by 5 bases and J by 3 bases, with 13 bases between. CDR3 nucleotides: TGTGCCAGCAGCCCTACGGCGGGGGACACTGAAGCTTTCTTT. It yields the protein CASSPTAGDTEAFF.

On this clone: Mismatch with germline at one junction end may stem from a read error. V gene TRBV7-7 combines with J gene TRBJ2-5, with TRBD2 as a possible D gene (5 bases). This CDR3 comprises 16 residues. Per germline, CDR1 SSHAT and CDR2 FNYEAQ (reference sequence). CDR3 nucleotide sequence: TGTGCTAGCAGCTTAGGAGGAGGACTCACCGGGGAGACCCAGTACTTC. It yields the protein CASSLGGGLTGETQYF. Together with reference TRBV7-7 and TRBJ2-5, the CDR3 gives the full variable domain: GAGVSQSPRYKVTKRGQDVTLRCDPISSHATLYWYQQALGQGPEFLTYFNYEAQPDKSGLPSDRFSAERPEGSISTLTIQRTEQRDSAMYRCASSLGGGLTGETQYFGPGTRLLVL.

This chain's CDR3 is CASRRERGTEAFF. The CDR3 DNA reads TGTGCCAGCCGCCGGGAAAGAGGGACTGAAGCTTTCTTT. The J gene is TRBJ1-1, the V gene TRBV2; D not certain. The germline V and J ends were trimmed by 8 bases and 5 bases, with 15 bases remaining between them. The CDR3 consists of 13 residues. Germline V gene data show CDR1 as SNHLY and CDR2 as FYNNEI.